This TCR beta chain was retrieved from a study of blood T cell repertoires in COVID-19. Background on the study: Material from acute and convalescent COVID-19 was sourced from the United States, Italy and Spain.

Germline values: CDR1 MNHEY, CDR2 SVGEGT. V dropped 2 bases and J dropped 3 bases, with 7 bases sitting between them. The CDR3 covers 13 residues. Method: immunoSEQ multiplex PCR; TCRdb's copy keeps in-frame clones and lacks some. The sample contains about 240,000 clones, about 90% of which appear only once. The receptor comes from a woman aged 30 to 39 who had recovered from COVID-19. Material for sequencing was peripheral blood. The chain recombines TRBV6-2 or TRBV6-3 with TRBJ1-1; a possible D gene is TRBD1 (6 bases). The CDR3, as DNA: TGTGCCAGCAGTTACACAGGGTACACTGAAGCTTTCTTT. Its translation: CASSYTGYTEAFF.